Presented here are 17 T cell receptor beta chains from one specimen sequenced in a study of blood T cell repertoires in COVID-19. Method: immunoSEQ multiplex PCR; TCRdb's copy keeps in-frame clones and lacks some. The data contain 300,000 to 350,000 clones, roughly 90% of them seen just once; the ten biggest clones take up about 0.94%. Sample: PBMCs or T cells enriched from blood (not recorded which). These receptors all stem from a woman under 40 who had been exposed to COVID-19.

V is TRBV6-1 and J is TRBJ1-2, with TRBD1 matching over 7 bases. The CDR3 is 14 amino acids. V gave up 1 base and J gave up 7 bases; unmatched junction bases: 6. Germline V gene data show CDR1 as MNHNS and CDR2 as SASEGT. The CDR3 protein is CASSEVEGALGYTF. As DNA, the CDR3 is TGTGCCAGCAGTGAAGTGGAGGGGGCGCTTGGCTACACCTTC.

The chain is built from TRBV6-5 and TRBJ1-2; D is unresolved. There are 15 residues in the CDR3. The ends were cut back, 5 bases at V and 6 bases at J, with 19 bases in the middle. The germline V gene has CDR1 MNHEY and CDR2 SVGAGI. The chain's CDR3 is CASSPGVYTFNGYTF. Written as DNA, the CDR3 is TGTGCCAGCAGTCCCGGGGTATACACTTTCAATGGCTACACCTTC.

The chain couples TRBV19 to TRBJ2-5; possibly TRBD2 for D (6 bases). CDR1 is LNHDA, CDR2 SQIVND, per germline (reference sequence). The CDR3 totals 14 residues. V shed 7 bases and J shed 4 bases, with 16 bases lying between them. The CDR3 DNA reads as TGTGCCAGTACCCCGGGTCCCGGGGGAGAGACCCAGTACTTC. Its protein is CASTPGPGGETQYF. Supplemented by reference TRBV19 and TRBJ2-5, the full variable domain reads DGGITQSPKYLFRKEGQNVTLSCEQNLNHDAMYWYRQDPGQGLRLIYYSQIVNDFQKGDIAEGYSVSREKKESFPLTVTSAQKNPTAFYLCASTPGPGGETQYFGPGTRLLVL.

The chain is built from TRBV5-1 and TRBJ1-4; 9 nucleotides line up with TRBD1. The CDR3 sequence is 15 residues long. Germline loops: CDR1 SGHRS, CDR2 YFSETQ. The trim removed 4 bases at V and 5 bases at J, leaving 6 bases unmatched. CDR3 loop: CASSPSGTGNEKLFF. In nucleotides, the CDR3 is TGCGCCAGCAGCCCATCCGGGACAGGGAATGAAAAACTGTTTTTT.

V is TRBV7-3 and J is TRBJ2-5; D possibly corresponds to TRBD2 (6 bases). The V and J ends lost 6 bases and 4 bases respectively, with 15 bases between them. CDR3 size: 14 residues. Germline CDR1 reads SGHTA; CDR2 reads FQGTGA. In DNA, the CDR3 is TGTGCCAGCAGTCCCGGGACTTGGGGAGAGACCCAGTACTTC. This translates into CASSPGTWGETQYF.

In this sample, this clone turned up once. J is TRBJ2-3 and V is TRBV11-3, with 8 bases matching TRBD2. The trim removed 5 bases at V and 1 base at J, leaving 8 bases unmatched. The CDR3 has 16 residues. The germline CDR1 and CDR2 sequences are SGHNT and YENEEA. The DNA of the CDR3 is TGTGCCAGCAGCCCAACTAGCGGAGCCGGCACAGATACGCAGTATTTT. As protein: CASSPTSGAGTDTQYF.

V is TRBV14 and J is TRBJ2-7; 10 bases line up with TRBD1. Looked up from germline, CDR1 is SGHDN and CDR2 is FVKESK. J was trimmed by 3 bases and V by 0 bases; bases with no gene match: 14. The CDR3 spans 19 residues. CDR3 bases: TGTGCCAGCAGCCAAGATCGGTTGACAGGGGGCCCAGATATCTACGAGCAGTACTTC. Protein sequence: CASSQDRLTGGPDIYEQYF.

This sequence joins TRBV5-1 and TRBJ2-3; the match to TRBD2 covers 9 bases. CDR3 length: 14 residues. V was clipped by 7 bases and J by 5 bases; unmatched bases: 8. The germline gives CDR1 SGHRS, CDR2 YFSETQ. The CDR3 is CASLAGGPIDTQYF. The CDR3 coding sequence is TGCGCCAGCCTGGCGGGAGGGCCGATAGATACGCAGTATTTT.

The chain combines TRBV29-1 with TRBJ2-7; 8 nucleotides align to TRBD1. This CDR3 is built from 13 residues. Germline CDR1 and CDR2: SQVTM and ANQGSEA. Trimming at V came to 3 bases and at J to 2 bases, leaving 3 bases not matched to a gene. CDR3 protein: CSVERQGTYEQYF. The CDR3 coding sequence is TGCAGCGTTGAGCGACAGGGGACCTACGAGCAGTACTTC.

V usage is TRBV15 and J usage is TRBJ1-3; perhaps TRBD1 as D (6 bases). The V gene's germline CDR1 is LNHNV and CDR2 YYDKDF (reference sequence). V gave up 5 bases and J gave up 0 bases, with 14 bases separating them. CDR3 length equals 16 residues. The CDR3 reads CATSPRTVSSGNTIYF. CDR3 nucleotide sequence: TGTGCCACCAGCCCTCGGACAGTGAGCTCTGGAAACACCATATATTTT.

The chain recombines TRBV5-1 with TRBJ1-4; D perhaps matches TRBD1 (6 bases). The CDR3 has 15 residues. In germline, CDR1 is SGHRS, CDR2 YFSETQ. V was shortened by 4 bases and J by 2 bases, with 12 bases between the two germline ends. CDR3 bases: TGCGCCAGCAGCAGTCAACAGGGCACTAATGAAAAACTGTTTTTT. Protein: CASSSQQGTNEKLFF. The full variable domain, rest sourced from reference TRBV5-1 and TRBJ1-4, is KAGVTQTPRYLIKTRGQQVTLSCSPISGHRSVSWYQQTPGQGLQFLFEYFSETQRNKGNFPGRFSGRQFSNSRSEMNVSTLELGDSALYLCASSSQQGTNEKLFFGSGTQLSVL.

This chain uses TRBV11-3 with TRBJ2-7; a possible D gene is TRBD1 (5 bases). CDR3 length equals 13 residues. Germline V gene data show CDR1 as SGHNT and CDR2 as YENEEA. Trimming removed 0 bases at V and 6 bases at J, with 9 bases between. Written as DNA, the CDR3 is TGTGCCAGCAGCTTAGATTGGGGCGGCGAGCAGTACTTC. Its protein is CASSLDWGGEQYF.

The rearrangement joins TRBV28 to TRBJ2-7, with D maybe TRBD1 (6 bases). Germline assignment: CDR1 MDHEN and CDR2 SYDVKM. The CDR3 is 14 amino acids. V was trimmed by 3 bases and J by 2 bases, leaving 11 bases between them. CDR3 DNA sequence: TGTGCCAGCAGTTTCTCGGACAGAACCTACGAGCAGTACTTC. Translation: CASSFSDRTYEQYF.

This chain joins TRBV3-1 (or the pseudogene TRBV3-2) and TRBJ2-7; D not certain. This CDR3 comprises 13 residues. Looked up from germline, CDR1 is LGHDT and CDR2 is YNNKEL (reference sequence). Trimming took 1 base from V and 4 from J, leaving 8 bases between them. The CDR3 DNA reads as TGTGCCAGCAGCCAAGCTAAGCTATACGAGCAGTACTTC. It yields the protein CASSQAKLYEQYF.

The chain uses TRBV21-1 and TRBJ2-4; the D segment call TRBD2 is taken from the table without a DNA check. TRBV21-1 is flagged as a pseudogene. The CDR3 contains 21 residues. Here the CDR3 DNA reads TGTGCCAGCAGCAAAAGGGCGGATCTAGCGGGAGCCTTACTAGCCAAAAACATTCAGTACTTC. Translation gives CASSKRADLAGALLAKNIQYF.

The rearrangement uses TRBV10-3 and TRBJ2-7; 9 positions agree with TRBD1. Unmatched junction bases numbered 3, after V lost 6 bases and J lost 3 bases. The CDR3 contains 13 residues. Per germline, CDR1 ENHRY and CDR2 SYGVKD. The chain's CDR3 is CAIRWDRVYEQYF. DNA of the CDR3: TGTGCCATCAGGTGGGACAGGGTCTACGAGCAGTACTTC.

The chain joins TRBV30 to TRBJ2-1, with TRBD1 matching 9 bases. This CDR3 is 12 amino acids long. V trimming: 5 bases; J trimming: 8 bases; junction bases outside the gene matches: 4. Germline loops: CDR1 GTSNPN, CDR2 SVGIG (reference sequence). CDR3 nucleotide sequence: TGTGCCTGGGGTGGACAGGGGTATGAGCAGTTCTTC. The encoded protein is CAWGGQGYEQFF.